Sequencing of this TCR beta chain was carried out in a study of shared clonotypes between healthy human individuals (dated by TCRdb to the early 2020s). Some background on the complete study: The cohort included a few men and two women between 18 and 49 years of age. For each donor, three plates each were used for CD4 naive and CD4 memory, two plates were used for CD8 naive, and one plate was used for CD8 memory. To estimate repertoire size and how much clonotype sharing occurs between individuals, the study deeply sequenced the blood TCR repertoires of several healthy adults. To increase sequencing depth and limit assay-specific biases, different laboratories used diverse techniques to prepare libraries and sequence TCR repertoires. Per donor, leukapheresis produced somewhere between about 0.94 and 10 billion PBMCs. The study at large found these results: Even with the large sequencing depth, rarefaction of the sorted-subset datasets indicated that sequencing was incomplete. Higher generation probabilities were observed for clonotypes shared by all four sorted-subset donors than for non-shared clonotypes. Sharing across several donors was observed for around 4.8% of naive CD4, about 3.2% of naive CD8, about 2.3% of memory CD4, and less than 0.45% of memory CD8 clonotypes. Naive subsets generally had larger estimated clonotype richness than memory subsets. The small number of donors limited the genetic and exposure-history diversity represented. Sampling was restricted to blood, and TCR repertoires in tissue are likely to differ from TCR repertoires in blood. Pairwise subsampling led to the expectation that sequencing depth would affect the degree of clonotype sharing among donors.

Using the deep immunoSEQ assay, multiplex PCR amplified TCR CDR3 regions from genomic DNA. For each cell subset, the extracted genomic DNA was distributed evenly across all wells of several immunoSEQ 96-well plates, and each plate served as one replicate. For sorted subsets, around 200 ng genomic DNA, equal to about 30,000 T cell genomes, was loaded into each replicate PCR. The purified libraries were quantified using a Qubit 3.0 fluorometer, sized with a Bioanalyzer 2100, and then quantified again using the KAPA Library Quantification kit. A separate single-read 150-cycle Illumina NextSeq 550 flow cell was used to sequence each immunoSEQ 96-well plate. On the authors' methods: Because the immunoSEQ output included only junctional sequences and no quality scores, the filtering could not be the same as the filtering used for full-length reads. To assign V/J genes and CDR3, sequences were annotated using PyIR, a Python wrapper for IgBLAST v1.9, with IMGT germline references. Reads were removed for weak V/J assignments (E-value above 1e-6), missing CDR3, stop codons, out-of-frame junctions, or ambiguous translated residues. V3J clonotypes were defined as sequences sharing the same inferred V gene, J gene, and CDR3 amino acid sequence. To compute the percentage overlap between repertoires, the number of shared unique clonotypes was divided by the size of the smaller repertoire. RTK rarefaction, the Chao1 estimator, and Recon v2.1 estimates of unobserved clonotypes were used to assess repertoire richness. For all TCRbeta clonotypes obtained by the gDNA method from a handful of donors, generation probabilities were computed with OLGA. Entries here come from immuneACCESS through TCRdb and include only in-frame sequences with V and J called. Some clones fail to appear in such tables; in the studies checked, an unresolved V gene covers under half of the shortfall, and the cause of the remainder is unknown. For V, J and clone size, that table is used; D and trimming come from the DNA. The sample records 1.6 million or so clones, approximately 98.5% of which are singletons. The top ten clones comprise over 0.3% of the sample.

Points on this clone: The specificity of this receptor is unknown. Per-nucleotide qualities are absent, and no much larger clonotype sits a single base away.

The CDR3 contains 15 residues, cysteine and phenylalanine counted. Kept here is only the CDR3 DNA, which spans 45 bases and is read in frame from base 1. CDR1 and CDR2 were assigned from the germline V gene as MNHNS and SASEGT. V is cut by 3 bases and J by 3 bases, and the space between the germline ends is 15 bases. Donors were healthy HIV-negative adults with no recently reported acute infections or vaccinations. All donors were Caucasian adults living in Nashville, Tennessee, USA. Magnetic negative selection was used to enrich CD4+ T cells, after which naive cells were positively selected on CD45RA and the negative fraction became the memory subset. Blood was obtained by leukapheresis, after which PBMCs were separated by Ficoll-Histopaque density gradient centrifugation and cryopreserved in liquid nitrogen vapor phase. Analytical flow cytometry was used to check the purity and quantity of each magnetically sorted T cell population. Each sorted fraction had its genomic DNA isolated and then quantified by UV absorbance on a Nanodrop 2000c.

The sequencing sample was made of naive CD4+ T cells sorted from blood. Read against the paper, the sample's cell subset or site label means: CD45RA+ positively selected. This receptor was identified in a man younger than 45 in good health. The chain couples TRBV6-1 to TRBJ2-7, with a tentative D gene TRBD1 over 6 matching bases. The CDR3 region has the sequence CASSELSGEVYEQYF. The DNA sequence is TGTGCCAGCAGTGAGTTGTCAGGGGAAGTCTACGAGCAGTACTTC.